This TCR beta chain was documented in a study of blood T cell repertoires in COVID-19. As for the study in general: COVID-19 samples from acute and convalescent phases originated in the United States, Italy and Spain. T cells, B-cell-depleted T cells, or PBMCs provided the cDNA or gDNA that served as material.

In the original workflow: Nucleated cell counts were estimated from reference gene primer amplification. Some clones are missing from TCRdb's copy, which holds only in-frame ones; the method was immunoSEQ multiplex PCR. That table supplies the V and J calls and clone size; D and trimming were determined from the DNA. The sample yields tens of thousands of clones, about nine tenths seen once. The TCR originated in a man aged 50-60 years with active COVID-19. The specimen sequenced was peripheral blood.

Written as DNA, the CDR3 is TGTGCCAGCTCATCGGGCAGGGACACCGGGGAGCTGTTTTTT. Its translation: CASSSGRDTGELFF. V gene TRBV7-3 combines with J gene TRBJ2-2, with D possibly matching TRBD1 (5 bases). Looked up from germline, CDR1 is SGHTA and CDR2 is FQGTGA. This CDR3 has 14 residues. V lost 8 bases to trimming and J lost 3 bases, with 13 bases between them.